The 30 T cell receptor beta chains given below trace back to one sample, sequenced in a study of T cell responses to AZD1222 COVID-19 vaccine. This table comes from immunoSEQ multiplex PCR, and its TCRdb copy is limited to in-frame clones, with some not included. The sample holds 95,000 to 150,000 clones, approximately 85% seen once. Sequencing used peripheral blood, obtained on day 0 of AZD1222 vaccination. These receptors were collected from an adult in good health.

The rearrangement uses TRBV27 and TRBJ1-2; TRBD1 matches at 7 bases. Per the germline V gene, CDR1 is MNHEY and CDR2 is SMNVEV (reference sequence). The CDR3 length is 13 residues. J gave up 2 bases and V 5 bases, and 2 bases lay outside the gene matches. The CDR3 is CASSATGNYGYTF. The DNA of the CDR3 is TGTGCCAGCAGTGCGACAGGGAACTATGGCTACACCTTC.

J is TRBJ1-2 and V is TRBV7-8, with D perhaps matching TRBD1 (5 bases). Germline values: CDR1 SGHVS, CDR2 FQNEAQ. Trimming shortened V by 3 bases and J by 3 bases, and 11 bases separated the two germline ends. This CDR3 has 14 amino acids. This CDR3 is CASSLEQADYGYTF. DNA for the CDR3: TGTGCCAGCAGCTTGGAACAGGCTGACTATGGCTACACCTTC.

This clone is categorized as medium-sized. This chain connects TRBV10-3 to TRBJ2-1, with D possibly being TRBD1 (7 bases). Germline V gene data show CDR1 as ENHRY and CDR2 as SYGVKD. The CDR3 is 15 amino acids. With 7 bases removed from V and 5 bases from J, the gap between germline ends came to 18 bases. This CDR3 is CAIKTRTGENNEQFF. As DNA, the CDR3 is TGTGCCATCAAGACTAGGACAGGAGAAAACAATGAGCAGTTCTTC.

Here the CDR3 reads CASSSSLGQEAFF. The CDR3 nucleotides are TGTGCCAGCAGTTCATCATTGGGACAGGAGGCTTTCTTT. This chain connects TRBV6-5 to TRBJ1-1; 8 bases align to TRBD1. Germline-derived CDR1 and CDR2 are MNHEY and SVGAGI. The CDR3 sequence is 13 residues long. The V and J ends lost 4 bases and 11 bases, in that order; junction bases with no gene match: 9.

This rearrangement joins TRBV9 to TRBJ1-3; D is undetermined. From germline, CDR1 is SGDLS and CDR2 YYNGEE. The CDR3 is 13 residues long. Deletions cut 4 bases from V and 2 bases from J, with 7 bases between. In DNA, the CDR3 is TGTGCCAGCAGCAGCCCGCCTGGAAACACCATATATTTT. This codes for CASSSPPGNTIYF.

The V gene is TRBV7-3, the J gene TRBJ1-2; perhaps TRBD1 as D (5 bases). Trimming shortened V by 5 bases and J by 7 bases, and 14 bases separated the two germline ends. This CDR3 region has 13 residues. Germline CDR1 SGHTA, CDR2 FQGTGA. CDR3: CASSQGSGSGYTF. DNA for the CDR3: TGTGCCAGCAGCCAGGGTTCGGGAAGTGGCTACACCTTC.

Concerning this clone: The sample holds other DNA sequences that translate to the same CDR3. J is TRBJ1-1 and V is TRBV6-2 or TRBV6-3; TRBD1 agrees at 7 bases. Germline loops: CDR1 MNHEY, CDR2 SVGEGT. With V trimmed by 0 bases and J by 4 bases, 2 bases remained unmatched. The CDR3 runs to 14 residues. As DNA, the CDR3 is TGTGCCAGCAGTTACTCGGCAGGGGGCACTGAAGCTTTCTTT. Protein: CASSYSAGGTEAFF.

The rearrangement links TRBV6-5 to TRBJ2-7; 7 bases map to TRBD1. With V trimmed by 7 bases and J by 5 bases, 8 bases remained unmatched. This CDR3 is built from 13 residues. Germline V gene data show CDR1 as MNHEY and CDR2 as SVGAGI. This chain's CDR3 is CASNPQGFNEQYF. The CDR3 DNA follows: TGTGCCAGCAATCCACAGGGGTTCAACGAGCAGTACTTC.

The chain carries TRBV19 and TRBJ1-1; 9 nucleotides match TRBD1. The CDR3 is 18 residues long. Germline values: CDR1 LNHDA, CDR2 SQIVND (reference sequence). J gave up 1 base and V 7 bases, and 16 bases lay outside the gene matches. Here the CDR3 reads CASKRDPRGTGRNTEAFF. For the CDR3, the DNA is TGTGCCAGTAAAAGGGACCCACGAGGGACAGGGAGGAACACTGAAGCTTTCTTT.

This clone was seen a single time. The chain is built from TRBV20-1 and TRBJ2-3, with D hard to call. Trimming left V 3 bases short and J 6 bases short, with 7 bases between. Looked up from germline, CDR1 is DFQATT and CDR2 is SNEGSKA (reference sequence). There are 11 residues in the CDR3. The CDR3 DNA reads TGCAGTGCTAGGCCCGAGGATACGCAGTATTTT. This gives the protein CSARPEDTQYF.

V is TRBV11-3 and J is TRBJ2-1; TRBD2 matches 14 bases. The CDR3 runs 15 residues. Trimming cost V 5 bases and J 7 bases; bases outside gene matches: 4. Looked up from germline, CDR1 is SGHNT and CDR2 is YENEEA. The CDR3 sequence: CASSPWTSGGNEQFF. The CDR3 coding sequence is TGTGCCAGCAGCCCGTGGACTAGCGGGGGGAATGAGCAGTTCTTC.

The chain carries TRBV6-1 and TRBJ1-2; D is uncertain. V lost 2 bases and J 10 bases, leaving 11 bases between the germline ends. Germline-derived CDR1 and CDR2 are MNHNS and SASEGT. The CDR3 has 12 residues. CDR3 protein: CASSEMGGSYTF. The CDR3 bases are TGTGCCAGCAGTGAAATGGGAGGCTCCTACACCTTC.

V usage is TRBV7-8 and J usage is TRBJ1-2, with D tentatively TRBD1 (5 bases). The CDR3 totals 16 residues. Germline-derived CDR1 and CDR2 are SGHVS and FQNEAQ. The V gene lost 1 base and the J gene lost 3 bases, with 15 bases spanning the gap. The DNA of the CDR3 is TGTGCCAGCAGCTTAGGTGGGGTACAGGCCGACTATGGCTACACCTTC. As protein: CASSLGGVQADYGYTF. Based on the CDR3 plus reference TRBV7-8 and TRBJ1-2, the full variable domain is GAGVSQSPRYKVAKRGQDVALRCDPISGHVSLFWYQQALGQGPEFLTYFQNEAQLDKSGLPSDRFFAERPEGSVSTLKIQRTQQEDSAVYLCASSLGGVQADYGYTFGSGTRLTVV.

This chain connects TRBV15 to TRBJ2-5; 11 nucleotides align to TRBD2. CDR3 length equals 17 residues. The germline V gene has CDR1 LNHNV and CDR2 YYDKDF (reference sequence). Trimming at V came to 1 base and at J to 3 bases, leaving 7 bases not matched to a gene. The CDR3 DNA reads TGTGCCACCAGCAGAGCCGGGCTAGCGGGGGGCAAAGAGACCCAGTACTTC. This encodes CATSRAGLAGGKETQYF.

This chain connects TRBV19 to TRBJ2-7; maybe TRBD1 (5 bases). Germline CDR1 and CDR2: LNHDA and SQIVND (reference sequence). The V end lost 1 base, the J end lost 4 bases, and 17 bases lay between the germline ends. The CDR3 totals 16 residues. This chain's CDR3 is CASSIGRTWEEYEQYF. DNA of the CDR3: TGTGCCAGTAGTATAGGCCGGACATGGGAAGAGTACGAGCAGTACTTC. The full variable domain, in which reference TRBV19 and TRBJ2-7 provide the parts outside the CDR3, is DGGITQSPKYLFRKEGQNVTLSCEQNLNHDAMYWYRQDPGQGLRLIYYSQIVNDFQKGDIAEGYSVSREKKESFPLTVTSAQKNPTAFYLCASSIGRTWEEYEQYFGPGTRLTVT.

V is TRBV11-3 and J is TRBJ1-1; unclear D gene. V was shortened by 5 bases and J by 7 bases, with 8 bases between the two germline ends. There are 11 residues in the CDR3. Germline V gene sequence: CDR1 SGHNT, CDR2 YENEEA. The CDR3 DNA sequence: TGTGCCAGCAGCCTACGGGGTGAAGCTTTCTTT. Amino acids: CASSLRGEAFF.

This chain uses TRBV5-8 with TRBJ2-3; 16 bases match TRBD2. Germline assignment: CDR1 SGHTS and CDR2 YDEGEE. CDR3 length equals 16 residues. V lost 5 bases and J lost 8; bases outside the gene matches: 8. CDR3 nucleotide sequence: TGTGCCAGCAGTTCCGCGGGACTAGCGGGGGGGCGTACGCAGTATTTT. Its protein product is CASSSAGLAGGRTQYF.

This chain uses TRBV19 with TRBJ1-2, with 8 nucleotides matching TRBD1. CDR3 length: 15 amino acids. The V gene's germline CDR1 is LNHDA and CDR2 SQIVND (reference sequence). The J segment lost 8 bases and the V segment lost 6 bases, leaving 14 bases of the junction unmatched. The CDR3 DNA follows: TGTGCCAGTAGAATGGACCAGGGGGCCCGGAGCGGCTACACCTTC. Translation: CASRMDQGARSGYTF.

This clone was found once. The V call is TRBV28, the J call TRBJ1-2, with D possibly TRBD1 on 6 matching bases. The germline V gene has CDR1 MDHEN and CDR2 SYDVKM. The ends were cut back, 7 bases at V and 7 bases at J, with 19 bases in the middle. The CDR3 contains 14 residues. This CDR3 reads CASTINGQSFGYTF. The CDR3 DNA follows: TGTGCCAGCACCATAAATGGACAGTCTTTTGGCTACACCTTC.

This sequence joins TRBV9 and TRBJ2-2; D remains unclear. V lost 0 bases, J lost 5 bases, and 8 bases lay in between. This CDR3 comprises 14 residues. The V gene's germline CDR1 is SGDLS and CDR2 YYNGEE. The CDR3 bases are TGTGCCAGCAGCGTAGTGCTGGAGACCGGGGAGCTGTTTTTT. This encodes CASSVVLETGELFF.

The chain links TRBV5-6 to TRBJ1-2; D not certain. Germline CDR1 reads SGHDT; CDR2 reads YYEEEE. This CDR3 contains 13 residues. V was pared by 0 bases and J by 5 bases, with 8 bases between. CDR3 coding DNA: TGTGCCAGCAGCTTGGGAGGGTCGTATGGCTACACCTTC. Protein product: CASSLGGSYGYTF.

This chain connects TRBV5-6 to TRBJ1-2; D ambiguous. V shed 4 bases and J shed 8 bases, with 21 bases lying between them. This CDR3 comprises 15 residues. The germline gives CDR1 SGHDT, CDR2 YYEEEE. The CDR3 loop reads CASSLGGVFSGGYTF. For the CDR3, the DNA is TGTGCCAGCAGCCTTGGCGGGGTATTTTCTGGCGGCTACACCTTC.

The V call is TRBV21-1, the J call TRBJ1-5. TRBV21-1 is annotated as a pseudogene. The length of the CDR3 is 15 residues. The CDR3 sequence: CASLSGAVSNQPQHF. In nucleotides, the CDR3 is TGTGCCAGCCTATCTGGCGCCGTTAGCAATCAGCCCCAGCATTTT.

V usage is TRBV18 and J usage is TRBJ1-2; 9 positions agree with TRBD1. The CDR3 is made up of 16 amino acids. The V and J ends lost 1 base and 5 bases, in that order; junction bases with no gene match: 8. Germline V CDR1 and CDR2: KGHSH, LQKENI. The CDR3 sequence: CASSPQTGGGEYGYTF. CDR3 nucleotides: TGTGCCAGCTCACCACAGACAGGGGGTGGAGAGTATGGCTACACCTTC.

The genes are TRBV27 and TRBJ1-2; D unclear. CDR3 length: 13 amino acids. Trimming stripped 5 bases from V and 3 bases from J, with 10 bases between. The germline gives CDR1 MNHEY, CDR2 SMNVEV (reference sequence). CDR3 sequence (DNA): TGTGCCAGCAGTCGGAGAACCGACTATGGCTACACCTTC. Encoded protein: CASSRRTDYGYTF.

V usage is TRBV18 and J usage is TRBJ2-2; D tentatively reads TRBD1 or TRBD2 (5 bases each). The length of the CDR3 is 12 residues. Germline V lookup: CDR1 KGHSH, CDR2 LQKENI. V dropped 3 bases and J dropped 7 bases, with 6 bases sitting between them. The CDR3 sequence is CASSPGVGELFF. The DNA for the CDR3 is TGTGCCAGCTCACCGGGGGTCGGGGAGCTGTTTTTT.

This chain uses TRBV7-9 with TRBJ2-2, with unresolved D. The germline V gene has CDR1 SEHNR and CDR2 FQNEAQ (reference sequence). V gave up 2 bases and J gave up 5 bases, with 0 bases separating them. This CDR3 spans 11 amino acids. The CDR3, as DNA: TGTGCCAGCAGCTTAACCGGGGAGCTGTTTTTT. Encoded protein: CASSLTGELFF. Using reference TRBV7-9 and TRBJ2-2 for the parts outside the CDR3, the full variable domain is DTGVSQNPRHKITKRGQNVTFRCDPISEHNRLYWYRQTLGQGPEFLTYFQNEAQLEKSRLLSDRFSAERPKGSFSTLEIQRTEQGDSAMYLCASSLTGELFFGEGSRLTVL.

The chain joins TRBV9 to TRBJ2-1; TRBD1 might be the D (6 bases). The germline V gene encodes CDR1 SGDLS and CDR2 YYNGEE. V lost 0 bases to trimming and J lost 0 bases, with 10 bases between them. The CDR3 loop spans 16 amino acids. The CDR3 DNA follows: TGTGCCAGCAGCGTAGATGGGGGCGGCTCCTACAATGAGCAGTTCTTC. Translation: CASSVDGGGSYNEQFF.

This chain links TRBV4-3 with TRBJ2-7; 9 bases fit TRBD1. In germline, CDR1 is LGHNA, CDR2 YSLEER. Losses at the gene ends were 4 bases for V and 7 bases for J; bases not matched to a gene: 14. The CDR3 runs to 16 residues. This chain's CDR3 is CASSLTLGTGSTEQYF. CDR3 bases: TGCGCCAGCAGCCTCACCCTCGGGACAGGGAGTACAGAGCAGTACTTC.

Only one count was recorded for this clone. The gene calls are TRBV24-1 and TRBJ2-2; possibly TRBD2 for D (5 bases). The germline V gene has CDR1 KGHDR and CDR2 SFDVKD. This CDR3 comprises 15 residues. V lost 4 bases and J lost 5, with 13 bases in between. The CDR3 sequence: CATSDGERVTGELFF. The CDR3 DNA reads TGTGCCACCAGTGACGGGGAGAGGGTGACCGGGGAGCTGTTTTTT.